The present T cell receptor (beta chain) was sequenced within a study of PD-L1 blockade in urothelial cancer. A remark on this clone: Its antigen is still unknown.

CDR1 and CDR2 (germline): SEHNR, FQNEAQ (reference sequence). The CDR3 sequence is 14 residues long. Germline trimming cut 3 bases from V and 9 bases from J; bases unmatched to any gene: 8. Whole-study results and caveats: Pretreatment peripheral blood TCR clonality that fell below the median predicted better survival among the patients studied.

The repertoire was sequenced with immunoSEQ multiplex PCR; TCRdb's copy has only in-frame clones and lacks some. The sample comprises more than 90,000 clones, approximately 87% of which are singletons, and approximately 8.4% rests with the top ten. Time point of the sample: peripheral blood 6 weeks after treatment start. J is TRBJ2-1 and V is TRBV7-9; 7 bases fit TRBD2. The receptor comes from a man aged 65-85 years with urothelial cancer. The sample in question was PBMCs, obtained around atezolizumab (anti-PD-L1) treatment. CDR3 sequence reads: CASSFYSGEGEQFF. Here the CDR3 DNA reads TGTGCCAGCAGCTTTTACAGCGGGGAAGGTGAGCAGTTCTTC.